This TCR beta chain was sequenced for a study of identical twins. This clonotype was seen at least ten times. TCRdb passed the 5' RACE reads through MiXCR, listing each CDR3 protein once. The sample consists of hundreds of thousands of distinct CDR3 sequences, around 8.6% of them appearing once. Germline-derived CDR1 and CDR2 are LGHNA and YSLEER. The CDR3 loop spans 13 amino acids. J was trimmed by 6 bases and V by 4 bases; bases with no gene match: 4. The sample was also linked to a second study, of yellow fever vaccine responses in identical twins.

The sequenced sample was PBMCs. This chain links TRBV4-3 with TRBJ2-3; 7 bases align to TRBD1. This clonotype was obtained from a woman in her late teens or twenties in good health. CDR3 sequence: CASSRNRGDTQYF. CDR3 nucleotide sequence: TGCGCCAGCAGCCGGAACAGGGGTGATACGCAGTATTTT.